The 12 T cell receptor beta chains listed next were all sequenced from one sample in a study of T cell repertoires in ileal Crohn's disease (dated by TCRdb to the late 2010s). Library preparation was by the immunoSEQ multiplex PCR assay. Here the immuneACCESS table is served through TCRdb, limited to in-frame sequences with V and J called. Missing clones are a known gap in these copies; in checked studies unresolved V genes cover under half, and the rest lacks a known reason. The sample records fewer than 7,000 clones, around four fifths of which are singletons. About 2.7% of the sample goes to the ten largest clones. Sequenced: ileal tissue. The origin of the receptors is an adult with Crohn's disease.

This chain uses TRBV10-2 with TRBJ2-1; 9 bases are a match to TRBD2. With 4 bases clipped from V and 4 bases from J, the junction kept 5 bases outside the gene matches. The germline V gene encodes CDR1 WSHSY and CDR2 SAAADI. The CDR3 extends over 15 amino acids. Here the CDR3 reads CASSGRLAEYNEQFF. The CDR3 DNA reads TGCGCCAGCAGTGGAAGACTAGCGGAGTACAATGAGCAGTTCTTC.

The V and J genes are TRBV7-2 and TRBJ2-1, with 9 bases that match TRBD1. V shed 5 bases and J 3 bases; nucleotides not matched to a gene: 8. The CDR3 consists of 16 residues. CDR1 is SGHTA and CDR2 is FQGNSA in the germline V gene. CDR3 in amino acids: CASSIAGTGNYNEQFF. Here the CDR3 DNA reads TGTGCCAGCAGCATTGCCGGGACAGGGAACTACAATGAGCAGTTCTTC.

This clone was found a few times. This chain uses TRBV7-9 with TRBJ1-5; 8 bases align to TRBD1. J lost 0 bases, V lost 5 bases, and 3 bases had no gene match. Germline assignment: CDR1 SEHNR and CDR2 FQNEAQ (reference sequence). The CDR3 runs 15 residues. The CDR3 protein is CASSGTGYSNQPQHF. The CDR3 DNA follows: TGTGCCAGCAGCGGGACAGGATATAGCAATCAGCCCCAGCATTTT.

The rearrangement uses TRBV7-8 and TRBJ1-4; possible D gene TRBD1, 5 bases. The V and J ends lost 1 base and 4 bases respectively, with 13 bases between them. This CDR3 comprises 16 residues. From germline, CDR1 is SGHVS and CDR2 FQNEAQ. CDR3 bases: TGTGCCAGCAGCTTAGGGGGGGTGTTAATTAATGAAAAACTGTTTTTT. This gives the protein CASSLGGVLINEKLFF.

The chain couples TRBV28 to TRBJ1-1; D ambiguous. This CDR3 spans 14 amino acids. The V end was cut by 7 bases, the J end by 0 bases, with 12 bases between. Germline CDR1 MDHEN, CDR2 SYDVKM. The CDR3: CASTQLAVNTEAFF. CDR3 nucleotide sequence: TGTGCCAGCACTCAGCTGGCGGTGAACACTGAAGCTTTCTTT.

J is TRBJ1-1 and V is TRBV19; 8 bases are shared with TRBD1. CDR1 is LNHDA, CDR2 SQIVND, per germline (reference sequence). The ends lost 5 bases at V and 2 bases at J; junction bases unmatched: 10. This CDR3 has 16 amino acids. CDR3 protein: CASSAEDRVGNTEAFF. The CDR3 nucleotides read TGTGCCAGTAGTGCGGAGGACAGGGTGGGAAACACTGAAGCTTTCTTT.

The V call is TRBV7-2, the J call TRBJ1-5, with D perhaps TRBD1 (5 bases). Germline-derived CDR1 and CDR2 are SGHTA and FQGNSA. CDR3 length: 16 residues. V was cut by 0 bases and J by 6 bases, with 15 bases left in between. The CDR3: CASSLATRSGAQPQHF. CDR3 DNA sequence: TGTGCCAGCAGCTTAGCGACCCGCAGCGGGGCTCAGCCCCAGCATTTT.

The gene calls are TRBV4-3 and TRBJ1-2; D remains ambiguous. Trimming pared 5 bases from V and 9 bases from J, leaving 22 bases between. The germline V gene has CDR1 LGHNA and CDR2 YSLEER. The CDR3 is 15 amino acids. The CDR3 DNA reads TGCGCCAGCAGCTTACGGGGTATTTCGGTGGTTCGCTACACCTTC. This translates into CASSLRGISVVRYTF.

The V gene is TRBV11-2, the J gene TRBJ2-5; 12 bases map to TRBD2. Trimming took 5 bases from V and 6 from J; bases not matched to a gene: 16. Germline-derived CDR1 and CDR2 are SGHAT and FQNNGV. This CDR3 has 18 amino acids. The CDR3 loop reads CASSHIGGLAGGGKTQYF. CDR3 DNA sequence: TGTGCCAGCAGCCATATAGGGGGACTAGCGGGCGGGGGAAAGACCCAGTACTTC.

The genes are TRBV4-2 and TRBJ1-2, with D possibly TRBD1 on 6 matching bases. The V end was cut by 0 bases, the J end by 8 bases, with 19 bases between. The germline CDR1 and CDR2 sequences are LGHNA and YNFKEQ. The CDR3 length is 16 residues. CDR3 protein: CASSQETSGGATGYTF. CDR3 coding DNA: TGTGCCAGCAGCCAAGAAACCTCCGGGGGGGCGACGGGCTACACCTTC.

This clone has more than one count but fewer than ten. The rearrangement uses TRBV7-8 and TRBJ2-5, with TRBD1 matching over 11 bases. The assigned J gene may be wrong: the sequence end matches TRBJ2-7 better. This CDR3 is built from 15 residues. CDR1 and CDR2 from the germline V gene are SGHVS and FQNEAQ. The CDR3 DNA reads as TGTGCCAGCAGCCTCAGGACAGGGGGCGGCTACGAGCAGTACTTC. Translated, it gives CASSLRTGGGYEQYF.

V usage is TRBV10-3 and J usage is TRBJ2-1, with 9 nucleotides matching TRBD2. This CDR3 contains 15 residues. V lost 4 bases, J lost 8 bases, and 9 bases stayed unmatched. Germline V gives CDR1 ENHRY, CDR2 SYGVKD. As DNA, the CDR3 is TGTGCCATCAGTGGAGCGGGGGGCGAAGAGGATGAGCAGTTCTTC. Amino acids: CAISGAGGEEDEQFF.